This section outlines one TCR beta chain sequence together with its context. Antigen: not known. A read error may account for a junction end that differs from germline. Combining a sample-barcoded 5' primer with a J-beta primer mix, a second PCR ran for 7 to 11 cycles. Researchers report that a template-switch adaptor with 12 random nucleotides tagged each cDNA molecule. From the 5' RACE reads, TCRdb called clonotypes with MiXCR, one entry per CDR3 protein. The sample consists of fewer than 900,000 distinct CDR3 sequences, roughly 45% of them appearing once. This entry is derived from a study of blood T cells in healthy people across ages. Study overall: There was about one barcoded beta molecule captured by template switching per two T cells. Study-wide results and caveats: Not knowing donor CMV status may have confounded expanded clonotype changes. PBMCs went unsorted, and a conclusive naive versus antigen-experienced comparison was therefore prevented.

CDR3 length: 15 amino acids. Per the germline V gene, CDR1 is DFQATT and CDR2 is SNEGSKA (reference sequence). The specimen was blood. The chain joins TRBV20-1 to TRBJ2-1; tentative D call: TRBD2 (6 bases). The receptor was derived from a woman aged 55-75 years in good health. The CDR3 reads CSAQKHGRPGEEQFF. In DNA form, the CDR3 reads TGCAGTGCTCAAAAGCACGGGAGACCCGGAGAAGAGCAATTCTTC.